This is a list of T cell receptor beta chains from one sample in a study of T cells after yellow fever vaccination. MiXCR was run by TCRdb on the 5' RACE reads, yielding one entry per CDR3 protein. The sample has under 600,000 distinct CDR3 sequences; 20% to 25% are singletons. The sample consisted of PBMCs, taken roughly 23 days after the first yellow fever vaccination. Source of these receptors: a man aged 18-30 years who received the YFV17D yellow fever vaccine. Each CDR3 is given with its conserved first and last residue. The D gene is left open where the match is weak. Clone size is stated in some rows and not others, as once, few, many or a class when expanded.

abundance	j_gene	v_gene	d_gene	CDR3nt	CDR3aa
medium-sized	TRBJ1-1	TRBV4-3	NA	TGCGCCAGCAGCCAATGGGCGAAGGACACTGAAGCTTTCTTT	CASSQWAKDTEAFF
few	TRBJ2-3	TRBV7-2	TRBD2	TGTGCCAGCAGCTCGCGGGGGGCCGCAGATACGCAGTATTTT	CASSSRGAADTQYF
few	TRBJ2-2	TRBV4-3	NA	TGCGCCAGCAGCCATCCCGGACAAAGCAACGGCCCCGGGGAGCTGTTTTTT	CASSHPGQSNGPGELFF
NA	TRBJ2-1	TRBV19	NA	TGTGCCAGTAATCCCGGGTTAGACTCCTACAATGAGCAGTTCTTC	CASNPGLDSYNEQFF
NA	TRBJ2-3	TRBV5-1	TRBD1	TGCGCCAGCAGCTCGTGGGACAGGAGCACAGATACGCAGTATTTT	CASSSWDRSTDTQYF
few	TRBJ1-1	TRBV6-5	NA	TGTGCCAGCAGTTACCGTGGGGGGAACACTGAAGCTTTCTTT	CASSYRGGNTEAFF
NA	TRBJ2-3	TRBV2	NA	TGTGCCAGCATTTTTTCAGCACAGGATACGCAGTATTTT	CASIFSAQDTQYF
few	TRBJ1-5	TRBV6-5	TRBD1	TGTGCCAGCAGTTCCGGGACAGGGGTGGGCAATCAGCCCCAGCATTTT	CASSSGTGVGNQPQHF
few	TRBJ1-1	TRBV12-3/TRBV12-4	TRBD1	TGTGCCAGCAGTTTTCAGGGGGTCACTGAAGCTTTCTTT	CASSFQGVTEAFF
few	TRBJ1-6	TRBV3-1	NA	TGTGCCAGCAGTTACGGGACGGAGAATTCACCCCTCCACTTT	CASSYGTENSPLHF
NA	TRBJ2-3	TRBV5-1	NA	TGCGCCAGCAAAGGGCCTCCGGGGGGCACAGATACGCAGTATTTT	CASKGPPGGTDTQYF
NA	TRBJ2-1	TRBV6-1	NA	TGTGCCAGCAGTCCAGGACAGTCCAACAATGAGCAGTTCTTC	CASSPGQSNNEQFF
NA	TRBJ2-3	TRBV12-3/TRBV12-4	NA	TGTGCCAGCAGTAGGGGGACTAGCACAGATACGCAGTATTTT	CASSRGTSTDTQYF
NA	TRBJ2-6	TRBV21-1	NA	TGTGCCAGCAGCAAAGTATTCGACAGGGGCCCTTCTGGGGCCAACGTCCTGACTTTC	CASSKVFDRGPSGANVLTF
NA	TRBJ1-5	TRBV27	NA	TGTGCCAGCAGTTTATCTTGGTCCAATCAGCCCCAGCATTTT	CASSLSWSNQPQHF
few	TRBJ2-3	TRBV12-3/TRBV12-4	TRBD2	TGTGCCAGCAGTTTCGGCGGGGGGGCGGGAGATACGCAGTATTTT	CASSFGGGAGDTQYF
NA	TRBJ2-3	TRBV12-3/TRBV12-4	TRBD2	TGTGCCAGCAGTTCGGGGGGGCAGGGAGATACGCAGTATTTT	CASSSGGQGDTQYF
few	TRBJ2-2	TRBV7-3	NA	TGTGCCAGCAGCTTCGGTCGGGGTCCCGGGGAGCTGTTTTTT	CASSFGRGPGELFF
NA	TRBJ1-1	TRBV7-2	NA	TGTGCCAGCAGCTTAGCCAGGGGTAGGACTGAAGCTTTCTTT	CASSLARGRTEAFF
few	TRBJ2-7	TRBV15	NA	TGTGCCACCAGCAGAGAGGGGGTGCTGGGGGGTTACGAGCAGTACTTC	CATSREGVLGGYEQYF
few	TRBJ1-3	TRBV3-1	TRBD1	TGTGCCAGCAGCCAAGGTGGGACAGGGGGATACGGAAACACCATATATTTT	CASSQGGTGGYGNTIYF
NA	TRBJ2-3	TRBV9	TRBD2	TGTGCCAGCAGCGTAGGCAACCTAGCGGGGGCCACAGATACGCAGTATTTT	CASSVGNLAGATDTQYF
NA	TRBJ1-2	TRBV29-1	NA	TGCAGCGTTGATCGCGGGATCGGTATTGGCTACACCTTC	CSVDRGIGIGYTF
few	TRBJ1-2	TRBV9	NA	TGTGCCAGCAGGGGGGGGACGGCTGGATATGGCTACACCTTC	CASRGGTAGYGYTF
NA	TRBJ2-5	TRBV24-1	NA	TGTGCCACCTCCCCCGGAGGTATGGTAAAGACCCAGTACTTC	CATSPGGMVKTQYF
few	TRBJ2-1	TRBV7-3	NA	TGTGCCAGCAGCTTAGGGGTAGCGTCACTGGATGAGCAGTTCTTC	CASSLGVASLDEQFF
NA	TRBJ1-1	TRBV4-1	NA	TGCGCCAGCAGCCAAGGGTTAGGTGGAAAGGGGGTCTTTGACCGTAGCAACACTGAAGCTTTCTTT	CASSQGLGGKGVFDRSNTEAFF
few	TRBJ1-5	TRBV3-1	NA	TGTGCCAGCAGCCAAGCCCTCGGGCAGCCCCAGCATTTT	CASSQALGQPQHF
few	TRBJ2-1	TRBV7-2	TRBD2	TGTGCCAGCAGCGCTACTAGCGGGGGGCGAGGTGAGCAGTTCTTC	CASSATSGGRGEQFF
many	TRBJ2-1	TRBV20-1	TRBD2	TGCAGTGCTAGTAGGGGACTAGCTTTCGATGAGCAGTTCTTC	CSASRGLAFDEQFF
few	TRBJ1-4	TRBV19	TRBD1	TGTGCCACGACCGGGACAGGGAACGAAAAACTGTTTTTT	CATTGTGNEKLFF
few	TRBJ1-1	TRBV9	TRBD1	TGTGCCAGCAGCGTCGGGACAGGGCACGAAGCTTTCTTT	CASSVGTGHEAFF
NA	TRBJ1-1	TRBV5-1	NA	TGCGCCAGCAAGAGGACCGGGACCAATTCAGCGAACACTGAAGCTTTCTTT	CASKRTGTNSANTEAFF
NA	TRBJ2-1	TRBV7-3	NA	TGTGCCAGCAGCTTAAGCGGACGCCGTCCAAATGAGCAGTTCTTC	CASSLSGRRPNEQFF
NA	TRBJ1-1	TRBV20-1	NA	TGCAGTGCTAGAGATCCCAGGGGAGGGTACACTGAAGCTTTCTTT	CSARDPRGGYTEAFF
NA	TRBJ1-2	TRBV10-3	NA	TGTGCCATCAATGACCTAGCTAACTATGGCTACACCTTC	CAINDLANYGYTF
NA	TRBJ2-6	TRBV7-2	NA	TGTGCCAGCAGCCAGCAGGTTATTGGGGCCAACGTCCTGACTTTC	CASSQQVIGANVLTF
few	TRBJ2-1	TRBV4-3	NA	TGCGCCAGCAGCCAAGCGACTTCAGGGGGGGAAGGTCGGTTCTTC	CASSQATSGGEGRFF
few	TRBJ1-1	TRBV7-8	NA	TGTGCCAGCAGCTCGTGGGGCGCGAACACTGAAGCTTTCTTT	CASSSWGANTEAFF
NA	TRBJ2-5	TRBV27	TRBD1	TGTGCCAGCAGCCGGGACAGGCCGTACCAAGAGACCCAGTACTTC	CASSRDRPYQETQYF
few	TRBJ2-5	TRBV5-1	TRBD2	TGCGCCAGCAGATTGCGAGTAGCGGGGGGATTAGAGACCCAGTACTTC	CASRLRVAGGLETQYF
NA	TRBJ2-6	TRBV7-9	NA	TGTGCCAGCAGCCTGGACAACTCTGGGGCCAACGTCCTGACTTTC	CASSLDNSGANVLTF
NA	TRBJ2-5	TRBV5-1	NA	TGCGCCAGCAGCTTGGAATATTTACAAGAGACCCAGTACTTC	CASSLEYLQETQYF
many	TRBJ1-5	TRBV4-3	TRBD1	TGCGCCAGCAGCGAGGGACAGTATAGCAATCAGCCCCAGCATTTT	CASSEGQYSNQPQHF
NA	TRBJ1-2	TRBV15	TRBD1	TGTGCCACCAGCAGAGTGTCCGAGACAGGGGTTAGCTTC	CATSRVSETGVSF
few	TRBJ2-1	TRBV6-1	TRBD2	TGTGCCAGCAGGGTTAGCGGGGTGGGCTACAATGAGCAGTTCTTC	CASRVSGVGYNEQFF
NA	TRBJ1-1	TRBV6-1	TRBD1	TGTGCCAGCATCTTCCCGACAGGGCTGAACACTGAAGCTTTCTTT	CASIFPTGLNTEAFF
NA	TRBJ2-7	TRBV4-1	NA	TGCGCCAGCAGCCAAGCCCCAACAGAATTGGGTTCCTACGAGCAGTACTTC	CASSQAPTELGSYEQYF
NA	TRBJ2-2	TRBV12-3/TRBV12-4	TRBD2	TGTGCCAGCAGTTTTCAAGGCGGGGGGGCCAATACCGGGGAGCTGTTTTTT	CASSFQGGGANTGELFF
few	TRBJ2-7	TRBV6-2/TRBV6-3	NA	TGTGCCAGCAGTTACTCCAGCTACGAGCAGTACTTC	CASSYSSYEQYF
few	TRBJ2-2	TRBV6-2/TRBV6-3	NA	TGTGCCAGCAGTTACGAGGGGGGCGCCTCTACCGGGGAGCTGTTTTTT	CASSYEGGASTGELFF
NA	TRBJ2-7	TRBV7-2	TRBD1	TGTGCCAGCAGCCGCGACAGGGTGATAGAACACGAGCAGTACTTC	CASSRDRVIEHEQYF
NA	TRBJ2-2	TRBV11-3	TRBD2	TGTGCCAGCAGCCCCCCAGGGACTATTACCGGGGAGCTGTTTTTT	CASSPPGTITGELFF